This TCR beta chain was identified during a study of blood T cell repertoires in COVID-19. Across the study: The United States, Italy and Spain were the sources of the acute and convalescent COVID-19 samples. The cDNA or gDNA used as material had been derived from T cells, B-cell-depleted T cells, or PBMCs.

Per the authors' pipeline: Scientists estimated how many nucleated cells there were by amplifying reference gene primers. Assay: immunoSEQ multiplex PCR; the TCRdb copy retains only in-frame clones and omits some. V, J and clone size were drawn from that table, and D and trimming were deduced from the DNA. The table records about 240,000 clones, 86% of them present only once. CDR3 length: 13 amino acids. Germline V CDR1 and CDR2: KGHSH, LQKENI. The ends lost 3 bases at V and 5 bases at J; junction bases unmatched: 1. As for this clone: In the same sample, other DNA sequences code for this CDR3.

The genes are TRBV18 and TRBJ1-2, with 9 nucleotides matching TRBD1. This clonotype originated in a man at least 80 years old with acute or convalescent COVID-19. Sequencing was carried out using peripheral blood. This CDR3 is CASSPGQGYGYTF. The CDR3 DNA reads as TGTGCCAGCTCACCTGGACAGGGGTATGGCTACACCTTC.